These T cell receptor beta chains were read from a single sample in a study of shared clonotypes between healthy human individuals. Only in-frame clones appear in the TCRdb table, and some are missing; sequencing was by immunoSEQ multiplex PCR. The profile covers approximately 530,000 clones, with roughly 95% appearing a single time and 0.055% to 0.075% taken by the ten largest. Specimen: naive CD4+ T cells sorted from blood. The source of these receptors is a woman between 25 and 40 years old in good health. The CDR3 runs from the conserved cysteine through the conserved F or W. D genes are given only for firm matches. Size values are once, few and many counts, or a class for expanded clones, and some rows have none.

TRBV10-3,TRBJ2-7,13,-,TRBD1,CATHRGPSDEQYF,TGTGCCACCCACAGGGGGCCCTCGGACGAGCAGTACTTC
TRBV5-4,TRBJ2-6,18,-,TRBD1,CASSVRDRELSGANVLTF,TGTGCCAGCAGCGTCCGGGACAGGGAGTTGTCAGGGGCCAACGTCCTGACTTTC
TRBV6-1,TRBJ2-3,15,-,TRBD1,CASGQGFSSTDTQYF,TGTGCCAGCGGACAGGGGTTCTCTAGCACAGATACGCAGTATTTT
TRBV9,TRBJ2-1,17,-,-,CASSVALRTGSYNEQFF,TGTGCCAGCAGCGTAGCTCTCAGGACGGGCTCCTACAATGAGCAGTTCTTC
TRBV2,TRBJ1-5,17,-,TRBD1,CASSVLGGTGSIQPQHF,TGTGCCAGCAGTGTTTTGGGGGGGACAGGGAGTATTCAGCCCCAGCATTTT
TRBV15,TRBJ2-7,12,-,-,CATSRDSYEQYF,TGTGCCACCAGCAGAGATAGCTACGAGCAGTACTTC
TRBV5-1,TRBJ2-1,14,-,-,CASSPVGGPNEQFF,TGCGCCAGCAGCCCCGTCGGGGGCCCTAATGAGCAGTTCTTC
TRBV5-8,TRBJ2-1,15,-,-,CASSSGTRGFNEQFF,TGTGCCAGCAGCTCCGGGACACGAGGATTCAATGAGCAGTTCTTC
TRBV5-1,TRBJ2-4,14,once,TRBD1,CASSQGQGKNIQYF,TGCGCCAGCAGCCAGGGACAGGGCAAAAACATTCAGTACTTC
TRBV23-1,TRBJ1-4,14,-,-,CASSQVKLHEKLFF,TGCGCCAGCAGTCAAGTTAAGTTACATGAAAAACTGTTTTTT
TRBV7-4,TRBJ1-1,16,-,-,CASSLTPPGINTEAFF,TGTGCCAGCAGCTTAACCCCCCCAGGGATAAACACTGAAGCTTTCTTT
TRBV28,TRBJ1-2,12,-,-,CASRRGAGGYTF,TGTGCCAGCAGGAGGGGTGCCGGTGGCTACACCTTC
TRBV14,TRBJ2-1,17,once,TRBD2,CASSIWASGRSYNEQFF,TGTGCCAGCAGCATCTGGGCTAGCGGGAGGTCCTACAATGAGCAGTTCTTC
TRBV30,TRBJ2-7,16,-,-,CAWSVLRGRRAYEQYF,TGTGCCTGGAGTGTTTTAAGGGGGAGAAGGGCCTACGAGCAGTACTTC
TRBV2,TRBJ2-1,15,-,-,CASSREGITYNEQFF,TGTGCCAGCAGCCGTGAGGGTATCACCTACAATGAGCAGTTCTTC
TRBV5-5,TRBJ2-6,17,-,TRBD1,CASSLGQGASGANVLTF,TGTGCCAGCAGCTTGGGACAGGGAGCCTCTGGGGCCAACGTCCTGACTTTC
TRBV30,TRBJ2-1,18,-,TRBD2,CAWSYNSGRALHSNEQFF,TGTGCCTGGAGCTATAATAGCGGGAGGGCCCTTCACTCTAATGAGCAGTTCTTC
TRBV7-2,TRBJ1-3,15,-,-,CASSPPSHSGNTIYF,TGTGCCAGCAGCCCCCCGTCTCACTCTGGAAACACCATATATTTT
TRBV12-5,TRBJ2-3,12,once,-,CASGRTRGTQYF,TGTGCTAGTGGTCGCACGCGGGGAACGCAGTATTTT
TRBV29-1,TRBJ2-1,15,-,TRBD2,CSVPLSGSQGHEQFF,TGCAGCGTCCCCCTTAGCGGGAGTCAGGGACATGAGCAGTTCTTC
TRBV28,TRBJ1-2,16,once,-,CASSFGHPGRNRGYTF,TGTGCCAGCAGTTTTGGGCATCCGGGGAGGAATAGGGGCTACACCTTC
TRBV30,TRBJ1-1,13,-,-,CAWIKWQYTEAFF,TGTGCCTGGATTAAATGGCAATACACTGAAGCTTTCTTT
TRBV19,TRBJ1-2,13,-,-,CASTTPGGYGYTF,TGTGCCAGTACCACCCCCGGGGGCTATGGCTACACCTTC
TRBV4-2,TRBJ1-4,18,-,-,CASSPEPAAIATNEKLFF,TGTGCCAGCAGCCCCGAACCCGCCGCGATCGCAACTAATGAAAAACTGTTTTTT